This T cell receptor beta chain was identified in a study of OX40 agonist ivuxolimab in advanced cancers. Background on the whole study: Ivuxolimab was a fully human IgG2 agonistic monoclonal antibody targeting the costimulatory receptor OX40 (CD134). Intravenous ivuxolimab was administered to patients every 2 weeks at six dose levels: 0.01, 0.1, 0.3, 1.5, 3 and 10 mg/kg. Of the approximately 53 patients in dose escalation, 19 had hepatocellular carcinoma, roughly 15 had melanoma, 9 had renal cell carcinoma and 9 had head and neck cancer. A male proportion of around 80% and a mean age of approximately 60 years, ranging from 23 to 79, were recorded for the dose-escalation cohort. Prior anti-PD-1, anti-PD-L1 or anti-CTLA-4 therapy was permitted, and checkpoint inhibitors had been received by around 39% of dose-escalation patients. Partial responses occurred in three dose-escalation patients: two with cutaneous melanoma and one with hepatocellular carcinoma. Peripheral TCRbeta sequencing was intended to test whether TCR sequence diversity was altered and clonal T-cell expansion was caused by ivuxolimab. The paper describes the monotherapy dose-escalation part (N ≈ 51 patients) of the phase I trial of ivuxolimab.

The trial excluded patients who had a history of autoimmune disease or were on systemic immunosuppression. Peripheral blood for TCR sequencing was drawn from every dose cohort at baseline, at cycle 4 day 1 and at cycle 7 day 1. The samples were drawn from a first-in-human, open-label, multicenter phase I dose-escalation trial of ivuxolimab. Adults with locally advanced or metastatic head and neck squamous cell, hepatocellular, melanoma or renal cell carcinoma were enrolled in the trial. CD4+ and CD8+ T cells were sorted separately from peripheral blood before TCR sequencing. To sequence the TCRbeta CDR3 region, genomic DNA was isolated from the sorted cells. The immunoSEQ Assay was used for sequencing of TCRbeta CDR3 regions. TCRdb holds this immuneACCESS table with in-frame rearrangements only. Some clones are missing; in checked studies, unresolved V genes explain under half, and the rest has no known cause. The sample profile shows about 77,000 clones; roughly 91% of them were found once. The biggest ten clones account for 6.2% of the sample.

For this chain, trimming is 5 bases at the V end and 7 bases at the J end, and the number of junction bases without a gene match is 7. The CDR3 numbers 14 residues from cysteine through phenylalanine. Only CDR3 DNA is held: 42 bases, read in frame from base 1. Looking up the germline V gene yields CDR1 SGHTA and CDR2 FQGTGA. On the study overall, not on this receptor specifically: After ivuxolimab, CD8+ T cells had more expanded clones than CD4+ T cells on average. The antigen specificity of the peripheral T cells that underwent clonal expansion was not determined. Partial responders in the 0.1-3.0 mg/kg groups had among the lowest normalized peripheral clonal expansion, especially among CD8+ T cells. Clonal expansion of both CD4+ and CD8+ blood T cells was observed from baseline to week 6 at doses 0.1 to 3.0 mg/kg. Low levels of normalized T-cell clonal expansion were also seen in some patients who did not respond.

This clone was observed a few times. Its binding antigen is unknown. Base qualities are not provided; no much larger clone lies one nucleotide away. Here the sequenced sample was CD4+ or CD8+ T cells sorted from blood, taken in a trial of the OX40 agonist ivuxolimab. This sequence was found in an adult with an advanced solid tumor such as melanoma, head and neck, liver or kidney cancer. The chain links TRBV7-3 with TRBJ2-1, with 8 junctional bases fitting TRBD2. The CDR3 amino acid sequence is: CASSPGTRVNEQFF. The nucleotide sequence is TGTGCCAGCAGCCCCGGGACTAGGGTTAATGAGCAGTTCTTC.